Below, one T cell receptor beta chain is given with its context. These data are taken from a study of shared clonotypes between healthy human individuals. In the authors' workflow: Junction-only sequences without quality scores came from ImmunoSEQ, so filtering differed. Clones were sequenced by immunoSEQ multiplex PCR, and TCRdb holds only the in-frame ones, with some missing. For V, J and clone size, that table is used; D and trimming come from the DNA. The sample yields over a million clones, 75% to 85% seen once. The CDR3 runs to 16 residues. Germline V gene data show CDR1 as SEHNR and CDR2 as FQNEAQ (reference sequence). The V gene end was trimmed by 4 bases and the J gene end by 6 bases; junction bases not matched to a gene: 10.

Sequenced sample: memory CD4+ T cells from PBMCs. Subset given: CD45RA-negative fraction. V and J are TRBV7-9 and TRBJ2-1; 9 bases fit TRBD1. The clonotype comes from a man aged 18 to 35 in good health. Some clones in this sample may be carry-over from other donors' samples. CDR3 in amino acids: CASSSTGGRGSNEQFF. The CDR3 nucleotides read TGTGCCAGCAGCTCCACAGGGGGCAGGGGGAGCAATGAGCAGTTCTTC.